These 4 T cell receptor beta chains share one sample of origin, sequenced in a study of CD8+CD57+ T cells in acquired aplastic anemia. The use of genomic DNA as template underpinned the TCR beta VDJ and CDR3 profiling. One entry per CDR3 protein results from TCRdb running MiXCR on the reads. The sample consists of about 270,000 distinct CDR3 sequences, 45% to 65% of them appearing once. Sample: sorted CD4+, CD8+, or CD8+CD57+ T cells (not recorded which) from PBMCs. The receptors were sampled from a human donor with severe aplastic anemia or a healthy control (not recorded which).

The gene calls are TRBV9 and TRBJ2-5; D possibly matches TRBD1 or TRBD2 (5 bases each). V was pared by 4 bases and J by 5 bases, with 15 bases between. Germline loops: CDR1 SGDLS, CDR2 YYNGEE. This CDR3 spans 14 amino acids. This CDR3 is CASSPGWGGETQYF. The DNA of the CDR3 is TGTGCCAGCAGCCCGGGGTGGGGCGGTGAGACCCAGTACTTC. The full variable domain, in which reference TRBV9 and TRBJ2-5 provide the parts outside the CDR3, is DSGVTQTPKHLITATGQRVTLRCSPRSGDLSVYWYQQSLDQGLQFLIQYYNGEERAKGNILERFSAQQFPDLHSELNLSSLELGDSALYFCASSPGWGGETQYFGPGTRLLVL.

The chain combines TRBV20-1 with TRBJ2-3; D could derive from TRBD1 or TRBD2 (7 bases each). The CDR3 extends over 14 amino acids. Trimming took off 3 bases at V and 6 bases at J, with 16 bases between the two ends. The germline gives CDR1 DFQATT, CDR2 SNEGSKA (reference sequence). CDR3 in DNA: TGCAGTGCTAGCGTTTCCAGGGGGGGGGATACGCAGTATTTT. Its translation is CSASVSRGGDTQYF.

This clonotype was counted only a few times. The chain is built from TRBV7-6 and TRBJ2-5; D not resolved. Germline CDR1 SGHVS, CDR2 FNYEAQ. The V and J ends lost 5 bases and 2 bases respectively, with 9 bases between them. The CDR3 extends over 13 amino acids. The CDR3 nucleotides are TGTGCCAGCAGCGTCGACCGTCAAGAGACCCAGTACTTC. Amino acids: CASSVDRQETQYF. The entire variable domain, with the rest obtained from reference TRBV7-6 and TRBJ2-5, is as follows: GAGVSQSPRYKVTKRGQDVALRCDPISGHVSLYWYRQALGQGPEFLTYFNYEAQQDKSGLPNDRFSAERPEGSISTLTIQRTEQRDSAMYRCASSVDRQETQYFGPGTRLLVL.

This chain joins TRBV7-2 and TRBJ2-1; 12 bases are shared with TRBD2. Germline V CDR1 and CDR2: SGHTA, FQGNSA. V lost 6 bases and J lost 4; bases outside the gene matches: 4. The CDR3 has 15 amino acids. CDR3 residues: CASSRTSGVYNEQFF. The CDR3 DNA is TGTGCCAGCAGTCGGACTAGCGGGGTTTACAATGAGCAGTTCTTC.